Listed here are 2 T cell receptor beta chains from one sample, sequenced in a study of blood T cell repertoires in COVID-19. This table comes from immunoSEQ multiplex PCR, and its TCRdb copy is limited to in-frame clones, with some not included. The table includes approximately 170,000 clones, roughly nine tenths detected once. The sample was peripheral blood. The receptors stem from a man aged 18 to 29 who had recovered from COVID-19.

The CDR3, as DNA: TGTGCCAGTAGCCCACCTAGTAACACCGGGGAGCTGTTTTTT. This gives the protein CASSPPSNTGELFF. The chain carries TRBV19 and TRBJ2-2, with D uncertain. The V and J ends lost 6 bases and 2 bases respectively, with 10 bases between them. The CDR3 sequence is 14 residues long. CDR1 is LNHDA, CDR2 SQIVND, per germline (reference sequence).

This chain connects TRBV5-1 to TRBJ2-5; TRBD2 agrees at 7 bases. The V gene's germline CDR1 is SGHRS and CDR2 YFSETQ. The CDR3 has 15 amino acids. V shed 7 bases and J 2 bases; nucleotides not matched to a gene: 11. The CDR3 DNA follows: TGCGCCAGCTCCGGAAGAGGGGAGGGGCAAGAGACCCAGTACTTC. Translation gives CASSGRGEGQETQYF.